Listed here are 20 T cell receptor beta chains from one sample, sequenced in a study of regulatory T cells in long-lasting Graves disease. Time point reported: newly diagnosed GD, antithyroid drugs for less than 3 months. Extracted PBMC RNA gave rise to the TCR library. Through Arm-PCR of CDR3 regions and iRepertoire HTBI primers, TCR beta libraries were built. One entry per CDR3 protein, called by TCRdb with MiXCR from the multiplex PCR reads. The table has hundreds of thousands of distinct CDR3 sequences, 16% seen once. This sample also belongs to another study, concerning T cells in Graves' hyperthyroidism and ophthalmopathy.

Material: peripheral blood mononuclear cells (PBMCs), obtained at new diagnosis, from a patient treated with antithyroid drugs. These receptors were collected from a woman aged 30 to 39 with Graves disease.

This clonotype was counted only a few times. The chain recombines TRBV11-2 with TRBJ2-1, with D hard to call. The CDR3 sequence is 17 residues long. Germline V gives CDR1 SGHAT, CDR2 FQNNGV. V was pared by 4 bases and J by 7 bases, with 23 bases between. CDR3 coding DNA: TGTGCCAGCAGCTCCCGCTCTTTATTTTTGTCGGAGAATGAGCAGTTCTTC. It is translated as CASSSRSLFLSENEQFF. Together with reference TRBV11-2 and TRBJ2-1, the CDR3 gives the full variable domain: EAGVAQSPRYKIIEKRQSVAFWCNPISGHATLYWYQQILGQGPKLLIQFQNNGVVDDSQLPKDRFSAERLKGVDSTLKIQPAKLEDSAVYLCASSSRSLFLSENEQFFGPGTRLTVL.

There are many counts of this clonotype. The V gene is TRBV11-2, the J gene TRBJ1-5, with 7 positions matching TRBD1. The CDR3 loop spans 14 amino acids. The V gene's germline CDR1 is SGHAT and CDR2 FQNNGV. J lost 3 bases, V lost 6 bases, and 5 bases had no gene match. CDR3 in DNA: TGTGCCAGCAGTCACAGGGGAATCAATCAGCCCCAGCATTTT. Amino acids: CASSHRGINQPQHF.

This clonotype appeared many times. The chain carries TRBV20-1 and TRBJ1-2; no definite D call. The length of the CDR3 is 14 residues. CDR1 is DFQATT, CDR2 SNEGSKA, per germline (reference sequence). V dropped 7 bases and J dropped 2 bases, with 17 bases sitting between them. CDR3 amino acids: CSGRRWEANYGYTF. In DNA form, the CDR3 reads TGCAGTGGTCGAAGGTGGGAAGCGAACTATGGCTACACCTTC.

This clonotype was observed many times. The V and J genes are TRBV28 and TRBJ2-7, with 9 bases identical to TRBD1. The CDR3 loop spans 14 amino acids. Germline V gives CDR1 MDHEN, CDR2 SYDVKM. V shed 6 bases, J shed 6 bases, and the junction held 9 bases outside the gene matches. DNA for the CDR3: TGTGCCAGCAGAATGCACGGGACAGGGCTCGAGCAGTACTTC. Translating it yields CASRMHGTGLEQYF.

The chain carries TRBV12-3 or TRBV12-4 and TRBJ1-1; 9 nucleotides match TRBD1. V was clipped by 6 bases and J by 4 bases; unmatched bases: 9. The CDR3 is 15 residues long. The CDR3 here is CASRPPTGGSTEAFF. The CDR3 DNA reads as TGTGCCAGCAGGCCCCCGACAGGGGGAAGCACTGAAGCTTTCTTT.

This clonotype was detected a few times. The rearrangement links TRBV28 to TRBJ1-4; the D gene is possibly TRBD1 (6 bases). This CDR3 has 14 residues. Deletions cut 5 bases from V and 17 bases from J, with 24 bases between. From germline, CDR1 is MDHEN and CDR2 SYDVKM. In DNA, the CDR3 is TGTGCCAGCAGTCCCCCAAGCGGGGGCTTTAAAGGATTTTTT. This sequence encodes CASSPPSGGFKGFF.

This chain uses TRBV6-9 with TRBJ2-3, with a possible D match to TRBD2 (6 bases). CDR1 and CDR2 from the germline V gene are MNHGY and SVAAGI. This CDR3 spans 14 amino acids. The ends were cut back, 2 bases at V and 6 bases at J, with 12 bases in the middle. The CDR3, as DNA: TGTGCCAGCAGTTATCGGGGAGGTGGGGATACGCAGTATTTT. As protein: CASSYRGGGDTQYF.

This clonotype was observed at least ten times. The chain links TRBV3-1 to TRBJ2-3; D uncertain. Germline V gene sequence: CDR1 LGHDT, CDR2 YNNKEL (reference sequence). The CDR3 contains 15 residues. Trimming removed 1 base from V and 0 bases from J, with 8 bases in between. The CDR3 coding sequence is TGTGCCAGCAGCCAAGGGGGATCTAGCACAGATACGCAGTATTTT. Translated, it gives CASSQGGSSTDTQYF.

The rearrangement uses TRBV12-3 or TRBV12-4 and TRBJ1-6, with 7 bases matching TRBD1. V gave up 5 bases and J gave up 0 bases; unmatched junction bases: 7. This CDR3 has 17 amino acids. CDR3 nucleotide sequence: TGTGCCAGCAGTCAACCGACAGGGAGCTCCTATAATTCACCCCTCCACTTT. It specifies CASSQPTGSSYNSPLHF.

The chain employs TRBV27 and TRBJ1-2, with D possibly TRBD1 on 6 matching bases. Germline-derived CDR1 and CDR2 are MNHEY and SMNVEV (reference sequence). V gave up 2 bases and J gave up 5 bases, with 12 bases separating them. The CDR3 extends over 14 amino acids. CDR3 residues: CASSLNRAGYGYTF. CDR3 in DNA: TGTGCCAGCAGTTTAAACAGGGCAGGATATGGCTACACCTTC.

This clonotype appeared a few times. The J gene is TRBJ2-1, the V gene TRBV2; no firm D call. Germline assignment: CDR1 SNHLY and CDR2 FYNNEI. The CDR3 has 12 amino acids. V was pared by 3 bases and J by 8 bases, with 8 bases between. CDR3: CASSEWQHEQFF. In DNA form, the CDR3 reads TGTGCCAGCAGTGAGTGGCAGCATGAGCAGTTCTTC.

In its sample, this clonotype was seen many times. The genes are TRBV20-1 and TRBJ2-5; possibly TRBD2 for D (5 bases). This CDR3 has 15 amino acids. V was shortened by 0 bases and J by 1 base, with 12 bases between the two germline ends. The germline V gene has CDR1 DFQATT and CDR2 SNEGSKA (reference sequence). CDR3 sequence (DNA): TGCAGTGCTAGAGAACCGCGGGCACTCCAAGAGACCCAGTACTTC. It translates to CSAREPRALQETQYF.

Of note for this clonotype: Given a much more abundant clone one base away, this may be a read error. This CDR3 fails to terminate in the conserved phenylalanine or tryptophan, so it likely reflects a read error. V gene TRBV6-1 combines with J gene TRBJ1-5, with D possibly matching TRBD1 (5 bases). Germline V gene sequence: CDR1 MNHNS, CDR2 SASEGT. This CDR3 has 12 residues. The CDR3 spells CASSQALRGQHL. CDR3 in DNA: TGTGCCAGCAGTCAAGCCCTTAGGGGCCAGCATCTT.

The V gene is TRBV28, the J gene TRBJ1-5; TRBD1 is a possible D gene (5 bases). Germline CDR1 is MDHEN and CDR2 is SYDVKM. CDR3 size: 15 residues. V gave up 10 bases and J gave up 2 bases, with 18 bases separating them. The CDR3 protein is CAIGMGGGGNQPQHF. As DNA, the CDR3 is TGTGCCATCGGAATGGGGGGGGGTGGCAATCAGCCCCAGCATTTT.

The rearrangement joins TRBV20-1 to TRBJ1-2, with D perhaps matching TRBD1 (6 bases). This CDR3 has 11 amino acids. Germline values: CDR1 DFQATT, CDR2 SNEGSKA (reference sequence). V was shortened by 8 bases and J by 2 bases, with 9 bases between the two germline ends. Here the CDR3 DNA reads TGCAGTCCGGACAGCAACTATGGCTACACCTTC. As protein: CSPDSNYGYTF.

V usage is TRBV20-1 and J usage is TRBJ1-4; 9 bases are a match to TRBD1. Germline values: CDR1 DFQATT, CDR2 SNEGSKA (reference sequence). The trim removed 6 bases at V and 5 bases at J, leaving 4 bases unmatched. This CDR3 has 13 amino acids. The CDR3 coding sequence is TGCAGTGCCCTAGGACAGGGGAATGAAAAACTGTTTTTT. Translated, it gives CSALGQGNEKLFF.

At least ten counts were recorded for this clonotype. The V call is TRBV9, the J call TRBJ2-1; D gene uncertain. The germline V gene has CDR1 SGDLS and CDR2 YYNGEE. Trimming removed 3 bases from V and 6 bases from J, with 7 bases in between. The CDR3 loop spans 12 amino acids. CDR3 protein: CASSGIANEQFF. The CDR3 bases are TGTGCCAGCAGCGGAATTGCCAATGAGCAGTTCTTC.

This clonotype was recorded many times. The V call is TRBV7-2, the J call TRBJ2-3; 8 bases line up with TRBD2. This CDR3 is built from 15 residues. CDR1 and CDR2 from the germline V gene are SGHTA and FQGNSA. The J segment lost 2 bases and the V segment lost 5 bases, leaving 6 bases of the junction unmatched. In DNA, the CDR3 is TGTGCCAGCAGCGCCTCAGCGGGGGACACAGATACGCAGTATTTT. This encodes CASSASAGDTDTQYF.

The chain employs TRBV28 and TRBJ1-6; 7 bases match TRBD1. The V segment lost 5 bases and the J segment 6 bases; nucleotides outside the gene matches: 10. From germline, CDR1 is MDHEN and CDR2 SYDVKM. This CDR3 spans 16 amino acids. CDR3 DNA: TGTGCCAGCAGTGCCACCCCGGGGACAGCTAATTCACCCCTCCACTTT. Amino acid sequence: CASSATPGTANSPLHF.

This clonotype was counted at least ten times. The genes are TRBV12-5 and TRBJ1-1, with a possible D match to TRBD1 (6 bases). Germline V gene data show CDR1 as LGHNT and CDR2 as FRNRAP. V lost 6 bases to trimming and J lost 0 bases, with 11 bases between them. The CDR3 loop spans 14 amino acids. CDR3 amino acids: CASGPDSLNTEAFF. The CDR3 DNA is TGTGCTAGTGGCCCGGACAGCCTGAACACTGAAGCTTTCTTT.